This T cell receptor (beta chain) stems from a study of technical replicates of blood from several donors. The V segment lost 4 bases and the J segment 4 bases; nucleotides outside the gene matches: 8. The CDR3 totals 15 residues. Germline-derived CDR1 and CDR2 are SGHRS and YFSETQ. Sequenced by immunoSEQ multiplex PCR; TCRdb stores in-frame clones only, minus some. The sample lists 85,000 to 100,000 clones; 95% were seen once. The clonotype originates from a human donor in good health. The chain joins TRBV5-1 to TRBJ2-7; TRBD1 matches 10 bases. Sequences were obtained from T cells isolated from PBMCs. The CDR3: CASSKGTGVGYEQYF. CDR3 sequence (DNA): TGCGCCAGCAGCAAAGGGACAGGGGTAGGGTACGAGCAGTACTTC.